The source of this T cell receptor beta chain is a study of molecular identifiers for immune sequencing clone quantification. V lost 4 bases and J lost 1, with 10 bases in between. This CDR3 comprises 14 residues. TCRdb ran MiXCR on the PCR reads and lists one entry per CDR3 protein. The data show under 650,000 distinct CDR3 sequences, around 20% seen once. Study-wide points: Clones exceeding 20 RNA copies carried over 99% of effector molecules but under 1% of naive-cell molecules.

Naive CD8 T cells, phenotype CD8+CD4-CCR7+CD45RA+, were sorted. This clonotype showed up many times. Antigen unknown. V gene TRBV12-3 or TRBV12-4 combines with J gene TRBJ1-1; the D gene is possibly TRBD1 (6 bases). Source material: naive CD8+ T cells from blood, with Jurkat cell RNA spiked in. Subset in this sample: FACS-sorted CD8+CD4-CCR7+CD45RA+ naive T cells. The receptor's source is a human donor in good health. Some libraries in this study had Jurkat cell RNA spiked in. The CDR3 DNA is TGTGCCAGCAGTTGGGGGCTTGAGAACACTGAAGCTTTCTTT. Protein product: CASSWGLENTEAFF.